This TCR beta chain was captured by sequencing in a study of cytomegalovirus exposure and HLA in healthy donors. Using immunoSEQ multiplex PCR, the repertoire was profiled, and TCRdb retains in-frame clones only, with some absent. The data hold more than 95,000 clones, with approximately 91% observed a single time. V gave up 6 bases and J gave up 5 bases; unmatched junction bases: 7. Looked up from germline, CDR1 is SQVTM and CDR2 is ANQGSEA. CDR3 size: 14 residues. The sequenced material came from PBMCs. The J gene is TRBJ2-5, the V gene TRBV29-1, with TRBD1 matching 12 bases. The TCR comes from a young woman in good health and CMV-seronegative. CDR3 sequence (DNA): TGCAGCGTGCGGGACAGGGGGCGCGGGGAGACCCAGTACTTC. It yields the protein CSVRDRGRGETQYF.